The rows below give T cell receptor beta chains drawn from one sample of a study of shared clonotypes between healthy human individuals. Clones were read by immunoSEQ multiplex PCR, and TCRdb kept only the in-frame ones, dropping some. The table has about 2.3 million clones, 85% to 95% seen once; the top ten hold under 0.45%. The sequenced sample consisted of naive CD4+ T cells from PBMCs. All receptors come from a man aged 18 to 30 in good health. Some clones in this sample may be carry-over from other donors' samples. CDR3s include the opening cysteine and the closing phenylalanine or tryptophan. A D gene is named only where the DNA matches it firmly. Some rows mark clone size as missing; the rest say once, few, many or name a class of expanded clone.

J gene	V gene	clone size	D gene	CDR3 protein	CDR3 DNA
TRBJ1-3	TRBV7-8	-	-	CASSLDGYSGNTIYF	TGTGCCAGCAGCTTAGATGGTTACTCTGGAAACACCATATATTTT
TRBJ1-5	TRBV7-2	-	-	CASSLHRAQPQHF	TGTGCCAGCAGCCTACACAGGGCTCAGCCCCAGCATTTT
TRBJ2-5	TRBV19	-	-	CASSIGGDQETQYF	TGTGCCAGTAGTATAGGGGGTGATCAAGAGACCCAGTACTTC
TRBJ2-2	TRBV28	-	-	CASSRRRSAANTGELFF	TGTGCCAGCAGTAGACGCAGGTCAGCCGCGAACACCGGGGAGCTGTTTTTT
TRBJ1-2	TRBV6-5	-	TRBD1	CASSTSGQGFNGYTF	TGTGCCAGCAGTACCTCGGGACAGGGTTTCAATGGCTACACCTTC
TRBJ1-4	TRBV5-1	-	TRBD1	CASSITGAPNEKLFF	TGCGCCAGCAGCATCACAGGGGCCCCTAATGAAAAACTGTTTTTT
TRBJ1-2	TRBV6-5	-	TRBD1	CASSKNRGPSYGYTF	TGTGCCAGCAGTAAGAACAGGGGGCCGTCCTATGGCTACACCTTC
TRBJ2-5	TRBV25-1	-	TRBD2	CASRIKRGYQETQYF	TGTGCCAGCAGAATAAAGCGGGGGTACCAAGAGACCCAGTACTTC
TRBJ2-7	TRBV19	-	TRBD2	CASSIDLALAGVYEQYF	TGTGCCAGTAGTATAGATCTGGCACTAGCGGGAGTCTACGAGCAGTACTTC
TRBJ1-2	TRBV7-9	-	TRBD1	CASSLGQGANYGYTF	TGTGCCAGCAGCTTAGGACAGGGGGCAAACTATGGCTACACCTTC
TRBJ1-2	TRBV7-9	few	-	CASSSGVHYGYTF	TGTGCCAGCAGCTCGGGCGTCCACTATGGCTACACCTTC
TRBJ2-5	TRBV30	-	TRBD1	CAWSSSGTGVGQETQYF	TGTGCCTGGAGTTCATCCGGGACAGGGGTGGGCCAAGAGACCCAGTACTTC
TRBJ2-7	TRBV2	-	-	CASSPFRAYEQYF	TGTGCCAGCAGCCCTTTTCGGGCCTACGAGCAGTACTTC
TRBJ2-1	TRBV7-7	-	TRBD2	CASSPGLAGVYEQFF	TGTGCCAGCAGCCCGGGACTAGCGGGAGTCTATGAGCAGTTCTTC
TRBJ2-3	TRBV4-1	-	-	CASSHPGEARRDTQYF	TGCGCCAGCAGCCACCCCGGGGAGGCCCGTCGAGATACGCAGTATTTT
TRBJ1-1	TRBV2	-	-	CASSGGLGLGTEAFF	TGTGCCAGCAGTGGAGGGTTGGGATTGGGCACTGAAGCTTTCTTT
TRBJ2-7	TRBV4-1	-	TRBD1	CASSQISTGPPYF	TGCGCCAGCAGCCAAATTTCGACAGGGCCGCCGTACTTC
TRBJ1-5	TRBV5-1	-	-	CASSRGERNQPQHF	TGCGCCAGCAGCCGGGGGGAGCGCAATCAGCCCCAGCATTTT
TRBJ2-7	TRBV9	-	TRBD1	CASSVAGTAGGEQYF	TGTGCCAGCAGCGTAGCCGGGACCGCAGGGGGCGAGCAGTACTTC
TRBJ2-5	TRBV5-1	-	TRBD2	CASSSGTSVLTETQYF	TGCGCCAGCAGCTCTGGGACTAGTGTCCTGACGGAGACCCAGTACTTC
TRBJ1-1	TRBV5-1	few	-	CASSPSRTNTEAFF	TGCGCCAGCAGCCCTTCACGTACGAACACTGAAGCTTTCTTT
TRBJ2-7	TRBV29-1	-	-	CSVEGTALYEQYF	TGCAGCGTTGAGGGGACGGCTCTCTACGAGCAGTACTTC
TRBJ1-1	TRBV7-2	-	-	CASSLLSGVNTEAFF	TGTGCCAGCAGCTTACTTTCAGGGGTAAACACTGAAGCTTTCTTT
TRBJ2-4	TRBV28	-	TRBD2	CASSSFGGAKNIQYF	TGTGCCAGCAGTTCATTCGGGGGGGCCAAAAACATTCAGTACTTC
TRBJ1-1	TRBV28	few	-	CASSPLGGGTEAFF	TGTGCCAGCAGTCCCCTGGGAGGGGGCACTGAAGCTTTCTTT
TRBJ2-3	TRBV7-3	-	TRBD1	CASSKQGTDTQYF	TGTGCCAGCAGCAAACAGGGGACAGATACGCAGTATTTT
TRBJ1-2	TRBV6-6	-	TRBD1	CASSPGQVYGYTF	TGTGCCAGCAGTCCGGGACAGGTTTATGGCTACACCTTC
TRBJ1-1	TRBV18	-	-	CASSPQGMNTEAFF	TGTGCCAGCTCACCGCAGGGTATGAACACTGAAGCTTTCTTT
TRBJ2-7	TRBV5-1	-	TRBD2	CASSRASGRYEQYF	TGCGCCAGCAGCCGTGCTAGCGGGAGATACGAGCAGTACTTC
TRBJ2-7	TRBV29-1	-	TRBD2	CSVRRAGGPSYEQYF	TGCAGCGTGAGACGAGCGGGAGGGCCCTCCTACGAGCAGTACTTC
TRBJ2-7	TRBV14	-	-	CASSPSVEYEQYF	TGTGCCAGCAGCCCTTCGGTGGAGTACGAGCAGTACTTC
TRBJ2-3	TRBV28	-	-	CASKAVVGAVHF	TGTGCCAGTAAAGCGGTTGTGGGGGCAGTGCATTTT
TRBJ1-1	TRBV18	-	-	CASSHDPNTEAFF	TGTGCCAGCTCACACGACCCGAACACTGAAGCTTTCTTT
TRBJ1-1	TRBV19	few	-	CASFLGVNTEAFF	TGTGCCAGTTTTCTCGGTGTGAACACTGAAGCTTTCTTT
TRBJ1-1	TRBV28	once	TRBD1	CASSLFTDRGRRTEAFF	TGTGCCAGCAGTTTATTTACGGACAGGGGGCGAAGGACTGAAGCTTTCTTT
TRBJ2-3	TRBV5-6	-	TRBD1	CASSRPRDRITDTQYF	TGTGCCAGCAGCCGTCCCCGGGACAGAATCACAGATACGCAGTATTTT
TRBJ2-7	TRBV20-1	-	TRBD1	CSAYRGFEQYF	TGCAGTGCTTACAGGGGATTCGAGCAGTACTTC
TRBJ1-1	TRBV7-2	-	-	CASSFDRWAEAFF	TGTGCCAGCAGCTTCGACAGATGGGCTGAAGCTTTCTTT
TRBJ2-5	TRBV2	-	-	CASSEVGEETQYF	TGTGCCAGCAGTGAAGTAGGGGAAGAGACCCAGTACTTC
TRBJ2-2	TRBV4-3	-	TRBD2	CASSARLAGGPGAGELFF	TGCGCCAGCAGCGCCCGACTAGCGGGAGGGCCGGGGGCCGGGGAGCTGTTTTTT
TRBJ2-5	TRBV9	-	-	CASSVGRGPRIGETQYF	TGTGCCAGCAGCGTAGGTAGGGGCCCTAGGATCGGAGAGACCCAGTACTTC
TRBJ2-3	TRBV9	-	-	CASSDRDRVTDTQYF	TGTGCCAGCAGCGACAGGGATCGAGTGACAGATACGCAGTATTTT
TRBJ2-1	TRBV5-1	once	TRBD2	CASSRTSGGNEQFF	TGCGCCAGCAGCCGGACTAGCGGGGGCAATGAGCAGTTCTTC
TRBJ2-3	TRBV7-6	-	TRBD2	CASSLGGGLGIYTQYF	TGTGCCAGCAGCTTAGGGGGAGGGCTGGGAATATATACGCAGTATTTT
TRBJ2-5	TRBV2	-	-	CASSPRLVQETQYF	TGTGCCAGCAGTCCCCGACTAGTTCAAGAGACCCAGTACTTC